This T cell receptor (beta chain) was identified during a study of blood T cell repertoires in COVID-19. Study as a whole: The study drew acute and convalescent COVID-19 samples from the United States, Italy and Spain.

Source study methods: From reference gene primer amplification, estimates of nucleated cell counts were derived. Assay: immunoSEQ multiplex PCR; the TCRdb copy retains only in-frame clones and omits some. V and J calls and clone size follow that table, whereas D and trimming were derived from the DNA. The table includes 120,000 or so clones, around 82% detected once. This clone was recorded once. The CDR3 spans 15 residues. V shed 4 bases and J 2 bases; nucleotides not matched to a gene: 5. Germline V gene data show CDR1 as SQVTM and CDR2 as ANQGSEA. V is TRBV29-1 and J is TRBJ1-2, with 12 nucleotides matching TRBD1. Sequencing was carried out using peripheral blood. This clonotype was sampled from a woman in her twenties or thirties who had recovered from COVID-19. CDR3 amino acids: CSVVGTGGTNYGYTF. The CDR3 DNA reads as TGCAGCGTTGTTGGGACAGGGGGCACAAACTATGGCTACACCTTC. The entire variable domain, with the rest obtained from reference TRBV29-1 and TRBJ1-2, is as follows: SAVISQKPSRDICQRGTSLTIQCQVDSQVTMMFWYRQQPGQSLTLIATANQGSEATYESGFVIDKFPISRPNLTFSTLTVSNMSPEDSSIYLCSVVGTGGTNYGYTFGSGTRLTVV.